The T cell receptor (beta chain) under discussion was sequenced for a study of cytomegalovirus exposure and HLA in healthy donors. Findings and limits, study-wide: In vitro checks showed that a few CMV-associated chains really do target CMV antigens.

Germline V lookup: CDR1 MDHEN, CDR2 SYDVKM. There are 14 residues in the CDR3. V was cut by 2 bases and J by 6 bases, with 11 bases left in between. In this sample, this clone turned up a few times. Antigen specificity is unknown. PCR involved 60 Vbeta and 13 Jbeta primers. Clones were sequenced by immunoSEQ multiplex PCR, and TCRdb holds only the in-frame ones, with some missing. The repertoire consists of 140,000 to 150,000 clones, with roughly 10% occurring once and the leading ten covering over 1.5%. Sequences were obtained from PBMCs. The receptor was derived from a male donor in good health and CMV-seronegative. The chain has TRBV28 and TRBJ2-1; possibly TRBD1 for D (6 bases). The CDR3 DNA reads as TGTGCCAGCAGTTTAAGGACAGCTCTCAATGAGCAGTTCTTC. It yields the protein CASSLRTALNEQFF.